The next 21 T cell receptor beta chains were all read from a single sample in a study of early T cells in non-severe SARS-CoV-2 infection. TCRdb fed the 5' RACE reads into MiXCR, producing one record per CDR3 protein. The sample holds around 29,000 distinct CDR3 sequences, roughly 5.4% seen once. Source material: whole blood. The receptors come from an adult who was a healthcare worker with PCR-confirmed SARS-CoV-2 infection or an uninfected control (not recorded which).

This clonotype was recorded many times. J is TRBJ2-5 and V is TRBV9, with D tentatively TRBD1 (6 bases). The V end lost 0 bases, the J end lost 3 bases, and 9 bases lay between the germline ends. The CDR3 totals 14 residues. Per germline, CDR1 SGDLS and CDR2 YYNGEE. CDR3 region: CASSVGTVKETQYF. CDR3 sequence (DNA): TGTGCCAGCAGCGTAGGGACAGTCAAAGAGACCCAGTACTTC.

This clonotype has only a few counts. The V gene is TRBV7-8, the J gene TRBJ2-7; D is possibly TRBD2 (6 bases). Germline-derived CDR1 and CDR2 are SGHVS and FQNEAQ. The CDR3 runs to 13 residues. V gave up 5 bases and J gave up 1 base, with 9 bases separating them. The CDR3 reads CASSPRGSYEQYF. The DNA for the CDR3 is TGTGCCAGCAGCCCTCGGGGGTCCTACGAGCAGTACTTC. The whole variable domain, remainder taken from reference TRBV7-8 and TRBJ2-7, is GAGVSQSPRYKVAKRGQDVALRCDPISGHVSLFWYQQALGQGPEFLTYFQNEAQLDKSGLPSDRFFAERPEGSVSTLKIQRTQQEDSAVYLCASSPRGSYEQYFGPGTRLTVT.

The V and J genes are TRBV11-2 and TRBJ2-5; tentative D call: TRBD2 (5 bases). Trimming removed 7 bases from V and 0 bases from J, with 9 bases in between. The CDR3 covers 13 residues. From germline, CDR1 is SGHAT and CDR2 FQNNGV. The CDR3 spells CASKWTYQETQYF. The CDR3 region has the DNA TGTGCCAGCAAATGGACTTACCAAGAGACCCAGTACTTC.

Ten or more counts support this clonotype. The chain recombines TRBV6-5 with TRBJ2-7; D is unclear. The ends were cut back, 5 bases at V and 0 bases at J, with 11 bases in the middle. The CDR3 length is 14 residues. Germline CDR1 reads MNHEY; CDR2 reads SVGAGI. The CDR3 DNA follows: TGTGCCAGCAGTCCCACCCTAACCTCCTACGAGCAGTACTTC. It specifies CASSPTLTSYEQYF.

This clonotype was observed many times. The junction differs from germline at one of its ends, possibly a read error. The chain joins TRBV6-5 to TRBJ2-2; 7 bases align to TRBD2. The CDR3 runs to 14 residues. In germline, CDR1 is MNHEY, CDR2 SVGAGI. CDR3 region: CASSWAGATGELFF. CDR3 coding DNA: TGCGCCAGCAGTTGGGCGGGAGCGACCGGGGAGCTGTTTTTT.

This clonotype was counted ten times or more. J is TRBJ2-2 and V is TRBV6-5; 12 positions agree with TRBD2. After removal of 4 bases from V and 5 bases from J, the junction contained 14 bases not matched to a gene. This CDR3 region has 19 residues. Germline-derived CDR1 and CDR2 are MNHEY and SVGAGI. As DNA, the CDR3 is TGTGCCAGCAGTTGGGCGAGACTAGCGGGAGCGGGGTGGACCGGGGAGCTGTTTTTT. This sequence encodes CASSWARLAGAGWTGELFF.

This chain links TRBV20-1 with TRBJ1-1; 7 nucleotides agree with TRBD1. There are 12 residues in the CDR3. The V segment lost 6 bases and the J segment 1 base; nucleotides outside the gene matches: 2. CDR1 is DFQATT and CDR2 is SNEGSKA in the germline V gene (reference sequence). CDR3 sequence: CSARTGNTEAFF. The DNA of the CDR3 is TGCAGTGCAAGGACAGGGAACACTGAAGCTTTCTTT.

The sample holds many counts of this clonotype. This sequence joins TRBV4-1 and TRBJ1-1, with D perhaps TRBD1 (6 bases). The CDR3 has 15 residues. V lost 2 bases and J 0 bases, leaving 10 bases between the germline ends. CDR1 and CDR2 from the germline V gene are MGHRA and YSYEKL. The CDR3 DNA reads TGCGCCAGCAGCCAATTGACAGGCATGAACACTGAAGCTTTCTTT. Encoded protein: CASSQLTGMNTEAFF.

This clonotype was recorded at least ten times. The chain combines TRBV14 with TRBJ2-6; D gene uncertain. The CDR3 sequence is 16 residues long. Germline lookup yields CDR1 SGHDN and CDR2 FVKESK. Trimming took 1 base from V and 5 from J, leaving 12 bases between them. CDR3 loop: CASSQVESRRANVLTF. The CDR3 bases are TGTGCCAGCAGCCAAGTGGAGTCAAGGCGGGCCAACGTCCTGACTTTC.

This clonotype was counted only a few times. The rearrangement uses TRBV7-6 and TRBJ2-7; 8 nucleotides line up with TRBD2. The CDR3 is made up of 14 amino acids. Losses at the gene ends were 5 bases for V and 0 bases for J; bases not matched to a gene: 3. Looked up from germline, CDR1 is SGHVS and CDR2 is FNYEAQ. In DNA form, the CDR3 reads TGTGCCAGCAGCCCCCGGGAGGGCTCCTACGAGCAGTACTTC. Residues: CASSPREGSYEQYF.

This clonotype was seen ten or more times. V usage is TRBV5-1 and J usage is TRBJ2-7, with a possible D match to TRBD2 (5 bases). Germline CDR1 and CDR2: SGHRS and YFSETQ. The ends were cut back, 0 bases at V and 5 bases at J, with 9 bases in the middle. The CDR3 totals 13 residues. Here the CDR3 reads CASSLGEGHEQYF. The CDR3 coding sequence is TGCGCCAGCAGCTTGGGCGAGGGCCACGAGCAGTACTTC.

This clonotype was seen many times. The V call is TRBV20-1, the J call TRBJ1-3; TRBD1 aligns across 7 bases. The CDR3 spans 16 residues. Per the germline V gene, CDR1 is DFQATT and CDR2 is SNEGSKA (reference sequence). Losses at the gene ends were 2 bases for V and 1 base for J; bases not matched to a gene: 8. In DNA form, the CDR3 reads TGCAGTGCTAGAACCGGTGTGGGACAGTCTGGAAACACCATATATTTT. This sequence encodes CSARTGVGQSGNTIYF.

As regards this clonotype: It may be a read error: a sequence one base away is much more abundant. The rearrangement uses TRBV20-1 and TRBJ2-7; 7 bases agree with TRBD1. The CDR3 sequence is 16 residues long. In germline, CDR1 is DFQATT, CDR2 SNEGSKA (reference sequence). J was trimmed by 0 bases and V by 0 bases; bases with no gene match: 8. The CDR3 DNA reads TGCAGTGCTAGAGACGAAGAGGACAGGTTCTCCTACGAGCAGTACTTC. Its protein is CSARDEEDRFSYEQYF.

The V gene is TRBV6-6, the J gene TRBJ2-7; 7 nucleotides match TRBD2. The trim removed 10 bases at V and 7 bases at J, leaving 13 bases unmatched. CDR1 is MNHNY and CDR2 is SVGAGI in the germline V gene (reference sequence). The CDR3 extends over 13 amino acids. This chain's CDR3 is CAISKAGAGEQYF. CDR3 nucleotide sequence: TGTGCCATATCGAAGGCGGGAGCGGGTGAGCAGTACTTC.

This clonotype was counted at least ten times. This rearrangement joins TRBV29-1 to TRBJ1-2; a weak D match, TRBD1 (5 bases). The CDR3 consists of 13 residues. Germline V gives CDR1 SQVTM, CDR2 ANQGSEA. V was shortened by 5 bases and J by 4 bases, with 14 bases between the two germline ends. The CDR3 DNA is TGCAGCGTTTCGGCAGGGAGCCTCTATGGCTACACCTTC. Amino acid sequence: CSVSAGSLYGYTF.

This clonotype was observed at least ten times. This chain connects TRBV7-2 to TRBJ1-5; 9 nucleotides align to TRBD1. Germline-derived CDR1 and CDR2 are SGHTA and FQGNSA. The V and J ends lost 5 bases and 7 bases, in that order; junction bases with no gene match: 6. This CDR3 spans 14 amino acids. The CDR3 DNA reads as TGTGCCAGCAGCAGGGACAGGGCAGGCCAGCCCCAGCATTTT. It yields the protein CASSRDRAGQPQHF. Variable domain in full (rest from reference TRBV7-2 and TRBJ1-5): GAGVSQSPSNKVTEKGKDVELRCDPISGHTALYWYRQSLGQGLEFLIYFQGNSAPDKSGLPSDRFSAERTGGSVSTLTIQRTQQEDSAVYLCASSRDRAGQPQHFGDGTRLSIL.

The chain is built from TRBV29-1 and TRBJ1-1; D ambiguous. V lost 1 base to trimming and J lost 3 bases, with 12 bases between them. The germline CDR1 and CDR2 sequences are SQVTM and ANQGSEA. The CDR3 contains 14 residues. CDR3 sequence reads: CSVEGQTAYTEAFF. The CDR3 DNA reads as TGCAGCGTTGAAGGCCAGACTGCCTACACTGAAGCTTTCTTT.

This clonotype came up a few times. The DNA of the CDR3 is TGTGCCAGCAGCCTGTATATACTTCGAGGCGTGGTGGGTCGTTCCTACGAGCAGTACTTC. Its protein is CASSLYILRGVVGRSYEQYF. This chain joins TRBV7-8 and TRBJ2-7; D gene ambiguous. Trimming pared 5 bases from V and 1 base from J, leaving 30 bases between. Germline CDR1 SGHVS, CDR2 FQNEAQ. This CDR3 is built from 20 residues.

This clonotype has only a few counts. CDR3 sequence (DNA): TGTGCCAGCAGCTTAGGTCGCGGCGGGGAGCTGTTTTTT. As protein: CASSLGRGGELFF. The V call is TRBV7-8, the J call TRBJ2-2; D ambiguous. The germline V gene has CDR1 SGHVS and CDR2 FQNEAQ. CDR3 length equals 13 residues. V lost 1 base and J 7 bases, leaving 7 bases between the germline ends.

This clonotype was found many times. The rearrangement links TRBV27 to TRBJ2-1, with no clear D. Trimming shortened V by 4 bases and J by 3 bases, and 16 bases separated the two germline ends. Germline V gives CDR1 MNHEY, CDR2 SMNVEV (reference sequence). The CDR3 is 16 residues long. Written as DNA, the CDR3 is TGTGCCAGCAGTTCACCACTTCGGACCCACTACAATGAGCAGTTCTTC. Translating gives CASSSPLRTHYNEQFF.

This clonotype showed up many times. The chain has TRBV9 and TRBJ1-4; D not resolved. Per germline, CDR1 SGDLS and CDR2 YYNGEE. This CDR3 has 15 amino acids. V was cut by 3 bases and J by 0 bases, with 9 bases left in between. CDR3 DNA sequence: TGTGCCAGCAGCGGAGCCGAGGCAACTAATGAAAAACTGTTTTTT. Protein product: CASSGAEATNEKLFF.